This T cell receptor (beta chain) was sequenced for a study of T cells in Graves' hyperthyroidism and ophthalmopathy (dated by TCRdb to the late 2010s). Regarding the study in general: Peripheral blood was sampled at the time of initial diagnosis, prior to any treatment. TCR V-J signatures able to tell the groups apart were searched for in a discovery cohort of approximately 95 patients, of whom over 40 had Graves' ophthalmopathy and 55 to 60 had stable Graves' hyperthyroidism. Whether ophthalmopathy could be predicted prospectively was tested in an independent validation cohort made up of fewer than 20 hyperthyroidism patients plus 17 patients who later progressed to ophthalmopathy. The 90 to 100 discovery patients were randomly split 7:3 into training and test sets. The study also compared thyroid tissue and blood T-cell repertoires from a handful of Graves' hyperthyroidism patients. Following sampling, methimazole starting at 30 mg daily was given to hyperthyroidism patients, and high-dose intravenous methylprednisolone was given to ophthalmopathy patients. TCR Vbeta CDR3 sequencing of approximately 140 peripheral blood samples (over 40 ophthalmopathy, over 70 hyperthyroidism and approximately 17 progressor patients) is reported in the paper. Broader findings and caveats from the paper: Blood samples also contained most of the expanded thyroid clonotypes (frequency above 0.001), which suggests that blood repertoires may reflect thyroid immune responses. A 13 V-J signature model separated ophthalmopathy from stable hyperthyroidism, with over 85% sensitivity and just under 84% specificity in cross-validation and 80%/75% in testing. In validation, progression to ophthalmopathy was predicted by the model with 70.59% sensitivity and under 85% specificity, a median of around 5.9 months before onset. No statistical method was used to fix the sample size in advance, and group allocation was not hidden from the investigators.

CDR1 SNHLY and CDR2 FYNNEI were looked up in the germline V gene. The germline ends are 19 bases apart after V is trimmed by 8 bases and J by 5 bases. From its cysteine to its phenylalanine, the CDR3 spans 14 amino acids. Only the CDR3 DNA stays, 42 bases, in frame from base 1. This clonotype was seen a single time. It has no known antigen specificity. No per-base quality is available; no much larger clone lies one base away. Support from one read is weak. The hyperthyroidism patients were between 18 and 65 years old and newly diagnosed, with a disease duration of less than 2 months. Patients with uncontrolled infections, other autoimmune diseases, pregnancy or lactation were excluded. Diagnoses relied on clinical symptoms, serum thyroxine and TRAb, thyroid ultrasound and orbital computed tomography. For progressor patients, blood was drawn at the first diagnosis of hyperthyroidism, before any ophthalmopathy symptoms had appeared. PBMCs were isolated from roughly 10 ml of fresh peripheral blood by Ficoll-Paque density gradient centrifugation. Progressor patients were first diagnosed with Graves' hyperthyroidism and then developed ophthalmopathy during follow-up. Trizol reagent was used to extract total RNA, and RNA quality was then checked on an Agilent 2100 Bioanalyzer.

The TCR beta CDR3 regions were amplified from RNA transcripts. The first round of RT-PCR for the TCR CDR3 was performed with the HTBI primer set and the Qiagen OneStep RT-PCR kit. A second multiplex PCR round built the libraries, followed by size selection and purification. Paired-end sequencing of the libraries was performed with 100 bp reads on an Illumina HiSeq2000. In the original analysis: SOAPnuke was used to process the raw data, with reads discarded if the reads contained adapters or uncalled bases, had a mean Phred below 15, or lacked an exact constant-primer or identifier match. High-quality paired reads were merged with COPE v1.2.5, and unique nucleotide sequences were defined as clonotypes. MiTCR v1.1 was used to align the clonotypes against IMGT TRBV, TRBD and TRBJ reference segments. The analysis included only V-J combinations with a frequency above 0.0001, which together covered over 98% of the repertoires. A TCS score was defined as the ratio between F50 (clonal expansion) and ExV (chaos), using BLOSUM62-based TCRdist between CDR3 peptides within each V-J. Welch's t-statistics and random forest reduced fewer than 550 V-J features to about 12, which were used in a naive Bayes classifier (R e1071). Using fastp at Q25 and MiXCR, TCRdb reprocessed the public reads and kept productive beta chains. Rows with one shared CDR3 protein collapse into an entry with the most common genes and DNA. TCRdb's processing, not the study's, gives the V and J calls here. Across this sample there are about 130,000 distinct CDR3 sequences, with roughly a fifth seen only once. The ten largest clones capture 67% of the sample.

This clonotype was sampled from a woman in her forties or fifties with Graves' hyperthyroidism that later progressed to Graves' ophthalmopathy. Sequencing used blood. The chain uses TRBV2 and TRBJ2-7; the D gene is perhaps TRBD1, on 6 matching bases. Here the CDR3 is given as CASELYRVSDEQYF. Read as DNA, the sequence is TGTGCCAGCGAGCTCTACAGGGTTAGCGACGAGCAGTACTTC.